The 20 T cell receptor beta chains given below trace back to one sample, sequenced in a study of identifying expanded T cells in peripheral blood. Some clones are missing from TCRdb's copy, which holds only in-frame ones; the method was immunoSEQ multiplex PCR. Altogether 70,000 to 95,000 clones are present, 85% to 90% being singletons, with the ten largest covering 3.5% to 5%. Input material: blood. The receptors stem from a person between 18 and 70 years old in good health.

The chain combines TRBV27 with TRBJ2-1; D assignment may be TRBD1 or TRBD2 (5 bases each). The germline V and J ends were trimmed by 3 bases and 2 bases, with 17 bases remaining between them. CDR1 is MNHEY and CDR2 is SMNVEV in the germline V gene (reference sequence). CDR3 length equals 17 residues. The CDR3 coding sequence is TGTGCCAGCAGTTTTTGGGGGACGGACGAGACCTACAATGAGCAGTTCTTC. Its protein is CASSFWGTDETYNEQFF.

This chain links TRBV5-8 with TRBJ1-2; the D is unclear. The CDR3 loop spans 16 amino acids. The V gene lost 0 bases and the J gene lost 8 bases, with 20 bases spanning the gap. Germline assignment: CDR1 SGHTS and CDR2 YDEGEE. The DNA for the CDR3 is TGTGCCAGCAGCTTGGCAAGGACCTCCTTACCTAGCGGCTACACCTTC. The encoded protein is CASSLARTSLPSGYTF.

This chain links TRBV14 with TRBJ2-5; D possibly corresponds to TRBD2 (5 bases). The V and J ends lost 4 bases and 2 bases respectively, with 8 bases between them. The CDR3 runs to 13 residues. From germline, CDR1 is SGHDN and CDR2 FVKESK. The CDR3 nucleotides are TGTGCCAGCAGCCTCGGAGGACAAGAGACCCAGTACTTC. It encodes CASSLGGQETQYF.

This chain joins TRBV30 and TRBJ2-3, with D perhaps assigned TRBD1 or TRBD2 (6 bases each). With 6 bases removed from V and 4 bases from J, the gap between germline ends came to 17 bases. This CDR3 region has 14 residues. Germline-derived CDR1 and CDR2 are GTSNPN and SVGIG (reference sequence). CDR3 in amino acids: CACPRGGLADTQYF. DNA of the CDR3: TGTGCCTGCCCAAGAGGGGGGCTGGCAGATACGCAGTATTTT.

This chain links TRBV5-1 with TRBJ2-5; no reliable D call. Trimming pared 0 bases from V and 4 bases from J, leaving 10 bases between. CDR3 size: 14 residues. Germline V gene sequence: CDR1 SGHRS, CDR2 YFSETQ. In DNA form, the CDR3 reads TGCGCCAGCAGCTTGGTGGACCGGCGAGAGACCCAGTACTTC. Its translation is CASSLVDRRETQYF. The full variable domain, with the rest looked up from reference TRBV5-1 and TRBJ2-5, is KAGVTQTPRYLIKTRGQQVTLSCSPISGHRSVSWYQQTPGQGLQFLFEYFSETQRNKGNFPGRFSGRQFSNSRSEMNVSTLELGDSALYLCASSLVDRRETQYFGPGTRLLVL.

The V gene is TRBV7-9, the J gene TRBJ1-2; tentatively, D is TRBD1 (6 bases). The V end lost 7 bases, the J end lost 6 bases, and 18 bases lay between the germline ends. CDR3 length equals 14 residues. Looked up from germline, CDR1 is SEHNR and CDR2 is FQNEAQ (reference sequence). The CDR3 DNA is TGTGCCAGCAAGTTGGCAGGGGAGAGTAATGGCTACACCTTC. This codes for CASKLAGESNGYTF. The full variable domain, its missing parts supplied by reference TRBV7-9 and TRBJ1-2, is DTGVSQNPRHKITKRGQNVTFRCDPISEHNRLYWYRQTLGQGPEFLTYFQNEAQLEKSRLLSDRFSAERPKGSFSTLEIQRTEQGDSAMYLCASKLAGESNGYTFGSGTRLTVV.

The chain carries TRBV28 and TRBJ1-2; D is unclear. Germline lookup yields CDR1 MDHEN and CDR2 SYDVKM. The germline V and J ends were trimmed by 6 bases and 8 bases, with 7 bases remaining between them. This CDR3 region has 10 residues. CDR3 protein: CASRSFGYTF. CDR3 nucleotides: TGTGCCAGCAGGAGTTTCGGCTACACCTTC.

The chain has TRBV6-6 and TRBJ1-2; D is possibly TRBD1 (6 bases). Per germline, CDR1 MNHNY and CDR2 SVGAGI (reference sequence). Trimming shortened V by 6 bases and J by 4 bases, and 15 bases separated the two germline ends. There are 14 residues in the CDR3. This CDR3 reads CASSSRGFSYGYTF. The DNA of the CDR3 is TGTGCCAGCAGCTCCAGGGGTTTTTCCTATGGCTACACCTTC.

This chain connects TRBV5-6 to TRBJ2-3; D gene uncertain. This CDR3 is 13 amino acids long. V lost 2 bases and J lost 1, with 5 bases in between. Germline lookup yields CDR1 SGHDT and CDR2 YYEEEE. DNA for the CDR3: TGTGCCAGCAGCTTCTCAGGCACAGATACGCAGTATTTT. This gives the protein CASSFSGTDTQYF.

This chain joins TRBV30 and TRBJ2-1, with TRBD2 matching 8 bases. The CDR3 length is 12 residues. With 3 bases clipped from V and 10 bases from J, the junction kept 5 bases outside the gene matches. Germline assignment: CDR1 GTSNPN and CDR2 SVGIG (reference sequence). The CDR3 DNA reads as TGTGCCTGGAGGTGGCTAGCGGGCGAGCAGTTCTTC. Protein product: CAWRWLAGEQFF.

The chain uses TRBV7-2 and TRBJ1-2, with a tentative D call TRBD1 (6 bases). The germline V and J ends were trimmed by 0 bases and 8 bases, with 16 bases remaining between them. The germline CDR1 and CDR2 sequences are SGHTA and FQGNSA. The CDR3 totals 15 residues. The CDR3 coding sequence is TGTGCCAGCAGCTTAGCGCCCCCCAGGGGTGAAGGCTACACCTTC. This translates into CASSLAPPRGEGYTF.

The chain couples TRBV5-4 to TRBJ2-3; D possibly uses TRBD1 or TRBD2 (6 bases each). This CDR3 region has 16 residues. The V end was cut by 4 bases, the J end by 0 bases, with 15 bases between. CDR1 SGHNT and CDR2 YYREEE come from the germline V gene (reference sequence). In nucleotides, the CDR3 is TGTGCCAGCAGCACACCACTGGGGGGCAGCACAGATACGCAGTATTTT. It codes for CASSTPLGGSTDTQYF.

The genes are TRBV28 and TRBJ1-3; D remains unclear. Germline V lookup: CDR1 MDHEN, CDR2 SYDVKM. V lost 6 bases to trimming and J lost 0 bases, with 12 bases between them. The CDR3 runs to 15 residues. The CDR3 spells CASRFVSFSGNTIYF. For the CDR3, the DNA is TGTGCCAGCAGATTCGTGAGTTTCTCTGGAAACACCATATATTTT.

The V gene is TRBV6-4, the J gene TRBJ2-2; D gene ambiguous. Trimming shortened V by 3 bases and J by 7 bases, and 12 bases separated the two germline ends. Germline-derived CDR1 and CDR2 are MRHNA and SNTAGT. The CDR3 sequence is 14 residues long. This chain's CDR3 is CASSDTEVRGELFF. Here the CDR3 DNA reads TGTGCCAGCAGTGATACAGAGGTTCGCGGGGAGCTGTTTTTT.

The chain uses TRBV7-9 and TRBJ2-7, with TRBD2 identical over 8 bases. The CDR3 sequence is 15 residues long. CDR1 and CDR2 from the germline V gene are SEHNR and FQNEAQ (reference sequence). Trimming at V came to 1 base and at J to 7 bases, leaving 9 bases not matched to a gene. The CDR3 loop reads CASSLVPAGVREQYF. The CDR3 coding sequence is TGTGCCAGCAGCTTAGTGCCAGCGGGAGTGCGAGAGCAGTACTTC.

The V and J genes are TRBV7-8 and TRBJ1-5, with 7 bases matching TRBD1. Germline CDR1 SGHVS, CDR2 FQNEAQ. This CDR3 is built from 15 residues. Trimming cost V 4 bases and J 5 bases; bases outside gene matches: 8. The CDR3 bases are TGTGCCAGCAGCTATCAGACAGGGAATGATCAGCCCCAGCATTTT. Translation gives CASSYQTGNDQPQHF.

The V call is TRBV4-1, the J call TRBJ2-7; TRBD1 is a possible D gene (6 bases). The CDR3 has 17 residues. Germline assignment: CDR1 MGHRA and CDR2 YSYEKL. The V end was cut by 7 bases, the J end by 0 bases, with 22 bases between. DNA for the CDR3: TGCGCCAGCATCATCATCAGGGGCAGCGAAATCTCCTACGAGCAGTACTTC. This codes for CASIIIRGSEISYEQYF.

This chain links TRBV5-5 with TRBJ2-2, with D perhaps TRBD2 (6 bases). The germline CDR1 and CDR2 sequences are SGHKS and YYEKEE (reference sequence). The CDR3 contains 16 residues. V lost 3 bases, J lost 5 bases, and 17 bases lay in between. The CDR3 DNA sequence: TGTGCCAGCAGCTCAAACCACGGGGGTTTTACCGGGGAGCTGTTTTTT. This sequence encodes CASSSNHGGFTGELFF.

The J gene is TRBJ2-1, the V gene TRBV4-2; D possibly corresponds to TRBD2 (6 bases). This CDR3 region has 16 residues. Between the trimmed V and J ends, which lost 1 base and 12 bases, there was a span of 22 bases. Germline V gene sequence: CDR1 LGHNA, CDR2 YNFKEQ. The CDR3 spells CASSQGVAGSGGWQFF. CDR3 nucleotides: TGTGCCAGCAGCCAAGGAGTGGCGGGGTCCGGGGGTTGGCAGTTCTTC.

The chain uses TRBV2 and TRBJ2-7; TRBD1 matches 7 bases. Germline V gives CDR1 SNHLY, CDR2 FYNNEI. The CDR3 sequence is 13 residues long. Trimming at V came to 2 bases and at J to 6 bases, leaving 4 bases not matched to a gene. CDR3 region: CASSERGTAEQYF. The DNA for the CDR3 is TGTGCCAGCAGTGAAAGGGGGACAGCCGAGCAGTACTTC.